This is a list of T cell receptor beta chains from one sample in a study of T cell changes during pregnancy in multiple sclerosis. Sequencing used immunoSEQ multiplex PCR; TCRdb keeps in-frame clones, though not all of them. The sample has under 100,000 clones, roughly 90% seen once. The starting material was peripheral blood, obtained in the first trimester of pregnancy. These receptors all come from a female donor in good health, enrolled as a control in a pregnancy study. Both conserved end residues are part of each CDR3. The order of the fields is J gene, V gene, CDR3 length, CDR3 protein.

>TRBJ1-5|TRBV27|17
CASSLRPSGVGNQPQHF
>TRBJ1-1|TRBV7-9|16
CASSLEQGFLNTEAFF
>TRBJ1-5|TRBV4-3|18
CASSPNPGGEFSNQPQHF
>TRBJ1-5|TRBV5-1|17
CASSQGGGGFHNQPQHF
>TRBJ2-2|TRBV7-9|15
CASSYRGGSTGELFF
>TRBJ2-5|TRBV7-3|13
CASSLNRQETQYF
>TRBJ2-2|TRBV5-6|14
CASHGTLNTGELFF
>TRBJ1-5|TRBV6-5|15
CASRSGQLGNQPQHF
>TRBJ2-2|TRBV9|16
CASSPHGQGVTGELFF
>TRBJ2-1|TRBV4-3|14
CASSQLGQGDEQFF
>TRBJ1-2|TRBV6-5|15
CASSREGTGPYGYTF
>TRBJ2-1|TRBV7-3|16
CASSPSISGVRNEQFF
>TRBJ2-1|TRBV4-1|15
CASSHPGLAVNEQFF
>TRBJ1-5|TRBV4-2|13
CASSQDSDQPQHF
>TRBJ2-1|TRBV9|16
CASSVGLGTGNNEQFF